This T cell receptor (beta chain) was recorded in a study of graft-versus-host responses after intestinal transplantation. At the level of the study: Recipients were given multivisceral, liver-intestinal, or isolated intestinal transplants.

The germline V gene encodes CDR1 MDHEN and CDR2 SYDVKM. The CDR3 contains 16 residues. After removal of 5 bases from V and 6 bases from J, the junction contained 12 bases not matched to a gene. Points on this clone: What it binds is unknown.

Assay used: immunoSEQ multiplex PCR; TCRdb lists only in-frame clones, some missing. The table records 50,000 to 80,000 clones, around nine tenths of them present only once. Study results and caveats: Some patients had graft-donor T cell macrochimerism. In their allografts, the ratios of graft-versus-host to host-versus-graft T cell clones were high. Analysis identified GvH clones in recipient marrow, with some appearing first in ileum or blood. An association linked early post-transplant HvG declines with peak circulating GvH clone levels.

Specimen: unstimulated CD8+ T cells sorted from spleen or lymph node cells, collected before transplant. The receptor was derived from a human donor who was the organ donor for an intestinal transplant. The chain is built from TRBV28 and TRBJ2-7, with TRBD2 matching over 11 bases. The CDR3: CASSTRRSGTSGEQYF. In DNA, the CDR3 is TGTGCCAGCAGTACCCGACGAAGCGGGACTAGCGGCGAGCAGTACTTC.